This T cell receptor (beta chain) was identified in a study of beta chain features in type 1 diabetes (dated by TCRdb to the late 2010s). Context from the whole study: Mean age, gender distribution, total cell number and subset yield were not different between patients and healthy donors. Regulatory and stem cell-like memory subsets were isolated from only 8 patients and roughly 8 healthy donors, whereas naive and central memory subsets came from all 30 or so donors. The study compared TCRB repertoires of sorted circulating CD4+ T cell subsets between recently diagnosed type 1 diabetes patients and matched healthy donors. A total of just under 110,000,000 sorted cells were examined across all samples, and RNA yield correlated strongly with the number of cells per subset. What the authors observed across the whole study: Because cDNA was sequenced instead of genomic DNA, highly expressing activated cells could be over-represented, though the groups showed no difference in activation or CD3 levels. A moderate but significant shortening of TCRB CDR3 length was observed in type 1 diabetes patients in all four CD4+ subsets. Patients with type 1 diabetes made fewer insertions and deleted more nucleotides at VDJ recombination sites, implying thymic rearrangement abnormalities. Shorter templates might be favored by PCR, yet because patient and control samples were amplified and corrected together, any such skew would affect both groups equally. Naive, central memory and regulatory TCRB repertoires appeared to be more similar among patients than among healthy donors. Only small numbers of individuals were included in the HLA sub-analyses, which left unresolved whether HLA type had any influence on TCRB rearrangement.

Each donor gave one peripheral blood draw, around 0.12 L on average, collected into heparinised tubes. Using a panel that included CD45RO, CCR7, CD25, CD127, CD95 and CD27, naive, central memory, regulatory and stem cell-like memory CD4+ T cells were sorted on a BD FACSAria II. Every sorted population had a purity above 95%. Right away, PBMCs were isolated by Lymphoprep density gradient centrifugation and were stained directly, with no culture step. So that batch effects would be minimized, each experiment stained and sorted samples in pairs, pairing one healthy donor with one patient. There are a few counts of this clone. It lacks a known antigen. No quality values exist for individual bases; no much larger clone is one base distant. All of the isolated RNA was reverse transcribed with the High Capacity cDNA Reverse Transcription Kit, so expressed TCRB transcripts were sequenced. Deep immunoSEQ sequencing was applied to naive, central memory and regulatory T cell samples, giving an average of around 4 million total reads per sample. Sorted cells were lysed in RLT buffer, and RNA was extracted using DNase-treated RNeasy Micro or Mini kits according to cell number. Each cell subset was processed separately to prevent cross-contamination, with patient and healthy donor samples processed together. Using the immunoSEQ multiplex PCR, TCRB sequences were amplified from cDNA into 87-bp fragments spanning the CDR3 region. Amplicons were sequenced on the Illumina HiSeq platform. As for the original processing: Synthetic template baselines were used to correct PCR bias computationally, reads within Hamming distance 2 were collapsed together, and singletons that could not be merged were discarded. Reads were aligned against IMGT so that V, D and J genes, CDR3 length and insertions or deletions at six rearrangement sites could be assigned. Clonotype counts were normalized to sorted cell number within each subset before computing true diversity and Gini coefficients with the tcR R package. The overlap coefficient, calculated on TCRB nucleotide sequences, was used to quantify repertoire sharing. Out-of-frame TCRB sequences from naive cells were analyzed to stand in for the pre-selection repertoire. TCRdb took over this immuneACCESS table, retaining in-frame rearrangements with V and J assigned. Such tables are incomplete; in checked studies, under half of the missing clones stem from an unresolved V gene, and the remainder is unexplained. The DNA was the basis for D and trimming; V, J and clone size are from that table. Here the sample has 200,000 to 250,000 clones; around 10% occur a single time. The top ten hold just under 0.035% of the sample.

Sequences were obtained from naive CD4+ T cells from blood. The meaning of the sample's cell subset or site label: true naive CD4+ T cells. This receptor was taken from a young woman in good health.

The nucleotides read TGTGCCAGCAGGCCCCGTCGGGTCTCCTACGAGCAGTACTTC. This sequence encodes CASRPRRVSYEQYF. Recombination linked TRBV7-2 to TRBJ2-7; no D segment can be confidently identified. For CDR1 and CDR2, the germline V gene lists SGHTA and FQGNSA. Relative to germline, V is 6 bases shorter and J is 0 bases shorter, with 12 bases between their ends. CDR3 length: 14 amino acids, cysteine to phenylalanine. CDR3 DNA only is kept here, 42 bases in frame from base 1.